This T cell receptor beta chain was recorded in a study of human T cells and chemical hapten exposure. At the level of the study: Once 0.01% DPC had been applied to the upper back by patch test, readings were taken at 6 days. Findings of the study overall: Relative to control repertoires, expanded TCRs gave rise to significantly more large CDR3 similarity clusters.

Authors' data handling: Ranging from roughly 23,224 to 690,600, TCR counts per sample had a median value of roughly 96,000. In TCRdb, the RACE reads were re-called with MiXCR into one record per CDR3 protein. The V and J calls come from TCRdb's annotation, not from the publication. The sample includes about 40,000 distinct CDR3 sequences, 10% to 13% seen only once; the top ten take roughly 6.2%. Note on this clonotype: Antigen: not known.

The time point is: pre-sensitization, week 0. This sample's treatment: therapeutic diphenylcyclopropenone sensitization with weekly scalp DPC. Trimming removed 1 base at V and 10 bases at J, with 10 bases between. This CDR3 contains 12 residues. Per germline, CDR1 MDHEN and CDR2 SYDVKM. The chain is built from TRBV28 and TRBJ2-5; a possible D gene is TRBD1 (5 bases). Specimen: whole blood, collected in connection with sensitization to the hapten diphenylcyclopropenone (DPC). The TCR was taken from a man under 40 with alopecia areata. Some clones in this sample may be carry-over from other donors' samples. CDR3 coding DNA: TGTGCCAGCAGTTTATTAAGGGGTTTCCAGTACTTC. Translating gives CASSLLRGFQYF.